These 23 T cell receptor beta chains came from one sample sequenced in a study of shared clonotypes between healthy human individuals. Libraries were prepared by immunoSEQ multiplex PCR; TCRdb keeps only in-frame clonotypes and omits some of them. In the table there are about 640,000 clones, roughly 78% of which are singletons. The source material was memory CD4+ T cells sorted from blood. Indicated subset: CD45RA-negative fraction. Source of these receptors: a woman aged 25 to 45 in good health.

This rearrangement joins TRBV5-6 to TRBJ1-4, with D unresolved. Germline CDR1 is SGHDT and CDR2 is YYEEEE. CDR3 size: 14 residues. V lost 1 base and J lost 5, with 9 bases in between. The chain's CDR3 is CASSLQQWNEKLFF. DNA of the CDR3: TGTGCCAGCAGCTTGCAACAGTGGAATGAAAAACTGTTTTTT.

V usage is TRBV20-1 and J usage is TRBJ2-7; D not resolved. Trimming shortened V by 7 bases and J by 3 bases, and 10 bases separated the two germline ends. CDR3 size: 11 residues. CDR1 and CDR2 (germline): DFQATT, SNEGSKA (reference sequence). The CDR3 nucleotides read TGCAGTGGATTTGGGGACTACGAGCAGTACTTC. Amino acids: CSGFGDYEQYF.

V gene TRBV5-5 combines with J gene TRBJ1-2, with a weak D call TRBD1 (5 bases). Between the trimmed V and J ends, which lost 4 bases and 3 bases, there was a span of 13 bases. The length of the CDR3 is 14 residues. Germline assignment: CDR1 SGHKS and CDR2 YYEKEE (reference sequence). CDR3 in amino acids: CASSPGTADYGYTF. Written as DNA, the CDR3 is TGTGCCAGCAGCCCCGGGACCGCTGACTATGGCTACACCTTC.

The rearrangement uses TRBV15 and TRBJ2-7, with 8 nucleotides matching TRBD2. The CDR3 consists of 15 residues. V gave up 0 bases and J gave up 5 bases; unmatched junction bases: 6. CDR1 is LNHNV and CDR2 is YYDKDF in the germline V gene (reference sequence). In nucleotides, the CDR3 is TGTGCCACCAGCAGAGATCCAAGCGGGAGAGACGAGCAGTACTTC. Amino acids: CATSRDPSGRDEQYF.

In this sample, this clone turned up a few times. The chain links TRBV30 to TRBJ2-7; TRBD2 matches 7 bases. Per the germline V gene, CDR1 is GTSNPN and CDR2 is SVGIG (reference sequence). The V segment lost 5 bases and the J segment 3 bases; nucleotides outside the gene matches: 4. The CDR3 length is 12 residues. CDR3 sequence (DNA): TGTGCCTGGGAGCGGGACCACTACGAGCAGTACTTC. Its protein product is CAWERDHYEQYF.

This clone was seen a handful of times. The chain links TRBV2 to TRBJ2-7; no reliable D call. The CDR3 is made up of 12 amino acids. V lost 7 bases, J lost 6 bases, and 13 bases lay in between. CDR1 and CDR2 from the germline V gene are SNHLY and FYNNEI. The CDR3 DNA reads TGTGCCAGCACCCAAGGACGACCCGAGCAGTACTTC. Amino acid sequence: CASTQGRPEQYF. Combining the CDR3 with reference TRBV2 and TRBJ2-7 gives the whole variable domain EPEVTQTPSHQVTQMGQEVILRCVPISNHLYFYWYRQILGQKVEFLVSFYNNEISEKSEIFDDQFSVERPDGSNFTLKIRSTKLEDSAMYFCASTQGRPEQYFGPGTRLTVT.

This rearrangement joins TRBV5-1 to TRBJ2-7; D is unresolved. Germline CDR1 is SGHRS and CDR2 is YFSETQ. The CDR3 is 13 amino acids. The V end was cut by 5 bases, the J end by 0 bases, with 9 bases between. CDR3 bases: TGCGCCAGCAGACCCTCAAGCTCCTACGAGCAGTACTTC. Protein product: CASRPSSSYEQYF.

The rearrangement joins TRBV7-9 to TRBJ1-5, with TRBD1 identical over 10 bases. V dropped 4 bases and J dropped 0; count of bases not matched to a gene: 12. Per germline, CDR1 SEHNR and CDR2 FQNEAQ (reference sequence). The CDR3 length is 19 residues. DNA for the CDR3: TGTGCCAGCAGCTGGGCCGGGACAGGGGTATCATATAGCAATCAGCCCCAGCATTTT. It specifies CASSWAGTGVSYSNQPQHF.

The chain uses TRBV7-9 and TRBJ1-4; D remains ambiguous. This CDR3 has 15 residues. Trimming took 5 bases from V and 2 from J, leaving 12 bases between them. Germline values: CDR1 SEHNR, CDR2 FQNEAQ (reference sequence). In DNA form, the CDR3 reads TGTGCCAGCAGCCGCGGGTTATTGACTAATGAAAAACTGTTTTTT. It specifies CASSRGLLTNEKLFF.

With regard to this clone: At the DNA level, this CDR3 is encoded by other sequences in the same sample as well. The chain joins TRBV2 to TRBJ2-6, with no clear D. CDR1 and CDR2 (germline): SNHLY, FYNNEI. V gave up 6 bases and J gave up 0 bases, with 9 bases separating them. The CDR3 sequence is 15 residues long. The chain's CDR3 is CASSKQSSGANVLTF. The DNA of the CDR3 is TGTGCCAGCAGCAAACAGAGCTCTGGGGCCAACGTCCTGACTTTC.

The V and J genes are TRBV5-1 and TRBJ2-7; 12 positions agree with TRBD2. The V segment lost 3 bases and the J segment 6 bases; nucleotides outside the gene matches: 19. The CDR3 is 19 amino acids. Germline CDR1 reads SGHRS; CDR2 reads YFSETQ. The DNA for the CDR3 is TGCGCCAGCAGCTGGGACAGGGCGGATCTAGCGGGAGGGCCCTCCGAGCAGTACTTC. This encodes CASSWDRADLAGGPSEQYF. Combining the CDR3 with reference TRBV5-1 and TRBJ2-7 gives the whole variable domain KAGVTQTPRYLIKTRGQQVTLSCSPISGHRSVSWYQQTPGQGLQFLFEYFSETQRNKGNFPGRFSGRQFSNSRSEMNVSTLELGDSALYLCASSWDRADLAGGPSEQYFGPGTRLTVT.

This clone was counted ten times or more. The chain has TRBV4-1 and TRBJ1-4; D unresolved. Trimming took off 0 bases at V and 6 bases at J, with 23 bases between the two ends. Germline values: CDR1 MGHRA, CDR2 YSYEKL. This CDR3 is built from 19 residues. The CDR3 is CASSQDFPGADSQDEKLFF. CDR3 bases: TGCGCCAGCAGCCAAGATTTTCCAGGTGCTGATTCGCAGGATGAAAAACTGTTTTTT.

The chain employs TRBV7-9 and TRBJ2-5; D gene ambiguous. Germline loops: CDR1 SEHNR, CDR2 FQNEAQ (reference sequence). With 7 bases removed from V and 2 bases from J, the gap between germline ends came to 8 bases. The CDR3 has 12 amino acids. Written as DNA, the CDR3 is TGTGCCAGCACCAATTCACAAGAGACCCAGTACTTC. Translated: CASTNSQETQYF.

In this sample, this clone turned up once. The chain has TRBV15 and TRBJ2-6; maybe TRBD1 (6 bases). V lost 0 bases and J 0 bases, leaving 12 bases between the germline ends. The germline V gene has CDR1 LNHNV and CDR2 YYDKDF (reference sequence). CDR3 size: 18 residues. This CDR3 is CATSRETGLTSGANVLTF. The CDR3 nucleotides are TGTGCCACCAGCAGAGAGACAGGCCTCACCTCTGGGGCCAACGTCCTGACTTTC.

The chain has TRBV7-9 and TRBJ2-7; 8 bases are shared with TRBD2. Germline V gives CDR1 SEHNR, CDR2 FQNEAQ (reference sequence). The CDR3 sequence is 13 residues long. The ends lost 8 bases at V and 2 bases at J; junction bases unmatched: 5. The CDR3 nucleotides read TGTGCCAGCCTGGGTAGCGGGACCTACGAGCAGTACTTC. This translates into CASLGSGTYEQYF. Full variable domain (missing parts from reference TRBV7-9 and TRBJ2-7): DTGVSQNPRHKITKRGQNVTFRCDPISEHNRLYWYRQTLGQGPEFLTYFQNEAQLEKSRLLSDRFSAERPKGSFSTLEIQRTEQGDSAMYLCASLGSGTYEQYFGPGTRLTVT.

The chain's CDR3 is CSVAAGAFDGYTF. CDR3 nucleotide sequence: TGCAGCGTTGCCGCGGGAGCGTTTGATGGCTACACCTTC. This chain links TRBV29-1 with TRBJ1-2; D gene ambiguous. V lost 4 bases to trimming and J lost 6 bases, with 15 bases between them. Germline CDR1 SQVTM, CDR2 ANQGSEA. The CDR3 has 13 amino acids. The variable domain in full, with the rest retrieved from reference TRBV29-1 and TRBJ1-2, is SAVISQKPSRDICQRGTSLTIQCQVDSQVTMMFWYRQQPGQSLTLIATANQGSEATYESGFVIDKFPISRPNLTFSTLTVSNMSPEDSSIYLCSVAAGAFDGYTFGSGTRLTVV.

This clone was picked up one time. The rearrangement uses TRBV25-1 and TRBJ2-1, with D uncertain. CDR3 length equals 11 residues. The germline CDR1 and CDR2 sequences are MGHDK and SYGVNS. Between the trimmed V and J ends, which lost 3 bases and 12 bases, there was a span of 9 bases. CDR3 coding DNA: TGTGCCAGCAGTGAGGAATGGCGGCAGTTCTTC. Translating gives CASSEEWRQFF.

The rearrangement uses TRBV2 and TRBJ1-4; TRBD1 might be the D (6 bases). Trimming stripped 10 bases from V and 12 bases from J, with 27 bases between. This CDR3 contains 15 residues. Germline CDR1 and CDR2: SNHLY and FYNNEI. CDR3 sequence: CATLGQTVSSRELFF. CDR3 in DNA: TGTGCCACCCTGGGACAAACCGTTAGTTCGAGGGAACTGTTTTTT.

The chain employs TRBV6-1 and TRBJ1-2; D might be TRBD1 (5 bases). CDR3 size: 13 residues. Trimming stripped 3 bases from V and 6 bases from J, with 11 bases between. Germline CDR1 and CDR2: MNHNS and SASEGT. The CDR3 sequence: CASSEGWDDGYTF. DNA of the CDR3: TGTGCCAGCAGTGAGGGATGGGACGATGGCTACACCTTC.

V usage is TRBV27 and J usage is TRBJ2-6; D may be TRBD2 (5 bases). The CDR3 is 16 residues long. Germline V gene sequence: CDR1 MNHEY, CDR2 SMNVEV (reference sequence). The V and J ends lost 6 bases and 4 bases respectively, with 16 bases between them. Written as DNA, the CDR3 is TGTGCCAGCAGCGGACTCCTAGGGTCCGGGGCCAACGTCCTGACTTTC. This translates into CASSGLLGSGANVLTF.

The V call is TRBV7-2, the J call TRBJ1-2; D is unclear. Germline V gene lookup returns CDR1 SGHTA and CDR2 FQGNSA. The CDR3 is made up of 14 amino acids. The germline V and J ends were trimmed by 2 bases and 2 bases, with 9 bases remaining between them. CDR3 sequence (DNA): TGTGCCAGCAGCTTATTCGTGGAGAACTATGGCTACACCTTC. Translating it yields CASSLFVENYGYTF.

CDR3 nucleotides: TGTGCCAGCAGCAAATGGACAGGGGTTGTTTCTGAAGCTTTCTTT. Protein sequence: CASSKWTGVVSEAFF. The V and J genes are TRBV7-9 and TRBJ1-1; the match to TRBD1 covers 9 bases. Germline CDR1 SEHNR, CDR2 FQNEAQ (reference sequence). Unmatched junction bases numbered 10, after V lost 5 bases and J lost 6 bases. There are 15 residues in the CDR3.

The V call is TRBV6-1, the J call TRBJ2-3, with 7 bases aligning to TRBD2. CDR3 length: 15 residues. V dropped 4 bases and J dropped 3; count of bases not matched to a gene: 7. The germline gives CDR1 MNHNS, CDR2 SASEGT. CDR3 sequence reads: CASSARQGGTDTQYF. The CDR3 nucleotides read TGTGCCAGCAGTGCCAGGCAGGGAGGGACAGATACGCAGTATTTT.